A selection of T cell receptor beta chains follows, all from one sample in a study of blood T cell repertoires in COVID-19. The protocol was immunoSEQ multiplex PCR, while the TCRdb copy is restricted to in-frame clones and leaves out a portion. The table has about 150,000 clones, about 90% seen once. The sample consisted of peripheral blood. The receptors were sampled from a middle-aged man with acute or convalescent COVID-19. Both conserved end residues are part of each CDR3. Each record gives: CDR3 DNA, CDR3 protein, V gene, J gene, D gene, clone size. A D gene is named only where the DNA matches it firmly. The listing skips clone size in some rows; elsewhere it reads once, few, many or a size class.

CDR3 DNA: TGTGCCAGCAGCGTAGTAAGCGTCGATCGCCTACTAGCCAAAAACATTCAGTACTTC; CDR3 protein: CASSVVSVDRLLAKNIQYF; V gene: TRBV9; J gene: TRBJ2-4; D gene: .; clone size: .
CDR3 DNA: TGTGCCAGCAGCTTGTATCACAGGGGGCTGCAGCCCCAGCATTTT; CDR3 protein: CASSLYHRGLQPQHF; V gene: TRBV5-4; J gene: TRBJ1-5; D gene: TRBD1; clone size: few
CDR3 DNA: TGTGCCAGCAGCGCAGACCCTAGAATGCCCTCGTACGAGCAGTACTTC; CDR3 protein: CASSADPRMPSYEQYF; V gene: TRBV9; J gene: TRBJ2-7; D gene: .; clone size: .
CDR3 DNA: TGCAGCGTTGGTAGACAGGGGGCTGAAGCTTTCTTT; CDR3 protein: CSVGRQGAEAFF; V gene: TRBV29-1; J gene: TRBJ1-1; D gene: TRBD1; clone size: .
CDR3 DNA: TGTGCCACCGGTGTAGAGACCCAGTACTTC; CDR3 protein: CATGVETQYF; V gene: TRBV10-3; J gene: TRBJ2-5; D gene: .; clone size: .
CDR3 DNA: TGTGCCAGCAGCTTAGCCAGGACAGGCAACTATGGCTACACCTTC; CDR3 protein: CASSLARTGNYGYTF; V gene: TRBV7-9; J gene: TRBJ1-2; D gene: TRBD1; clone size: .
CDR3 DNA: TGTGCCAGCAGCCGACTAGCGGACTCCTACAATGAGCAGTTCTTC; CDR3 protein: CASSRLADSYNEQFF; V gene: TRBV7-6; J gene: TRBJ2-1; D gene: TRBD2; clone size: .
CDR3 DNA: TGTGCCAGCAGCTCACAGGGGATCGCCGGCACTGAAGCTTTCTTT; CDR3 protein: CASSSQGIAGTEAFF; V gene: TRBV7-8; J gene: TRBJ1-1; D gene: TRBD1; clone size: few
CDR3 DNA: TGTGCCAGCAGTCCGCACGAACAGGGACCAGTGCTCTACGAGCAGTACTTC; CDR3 protein: CASSPHEQGPVLYEQYF; V gene: TRBV27; J gene: TRBJ2-7; D gene: .; clone size: .
CDR3 DNA: TGTGCCAGCAGGCCAGACAGGGCGACCTACAATGAGCAGTTCTTC; CDR3 protein: CASRPDRATYNEQFF; V gene: TRBV6-5; J gene: TRBJ2-1; D gene: TRBD1; clone size: .
CDR3 DNA: TGTGCCAGCAGTTTAGGGCAGGGCTATGGCTACACCTTC; CDR3 protein: CASSLGQGYGYTF; V gene: TRBV12-3/TRBV12-4; J gene: TRBJ1-2; D gene: .; clone size: .
CDR3 DNA: TGCGCCAGCAGTGAGTCGGGCCTAGCGGGAAACAATGAGCAGTTCTTC; CDR3 protein: CASSESGLAGNNEQFF; V gene: TRBV10-1; J gene: TRBJ2-1; D gene: TRBD2; clone size: once